These 13 T cell receptor beta chains originate from one sample sequenced in a study of cytomegalovirus exposure and HLA in healthy donors. The PCR ran on 60 Vbeta and 13 Jbeta primers. The repertoire was sequenced with immunoSEQ multiplex PCR; TCRdb's copy has only in-frame clones and lacks some. This sample carries around 100,000 clones, 75% to 85% of them seen once, and the ten largest clones take under 5%. Sequenced input: PBMCs. The receptors were gathered from a female donor in good health and CMV-seropositive.

This chain connects TRBV6-6 to TRBJ1-1, with TRBD1 as a possible D gene (5 bases). V lost 5 bases and J 1 base, leaving 8 bases between the germline ends. CDR1 is MNHNY and CDR2 is SVGAGI in the germline V gene (reference sequence). The CDR3 contains 13 residues. The CDR3 nucleotides are TGTGCCAGCAGTCCGACAGAGAACACTGAAGCTTTCTTT. Translating gives CASSPTENTEAFF.

CDR3 residues: CASSAATLGRGEQYF. In nucleotides, the CDR3 is TGTGCCAGCAGTGCAGCAACCCTCGGCCGGGGCGAGCAGTACTTC. This chain connects TRBV6-1 to TRBJ2-7, with D perhaps matching TRBD2 (5 bases). The CDR3 length is 15 residues. Germline loops: CDR1 MNHNS, CDR2 SASEGT. V lost 4 bases and J lost 6, with 19 bases in between.

V is TRBV5-6 and J is TRBJ1-2; TRBD1 matches at 7 bases. Germline CDR1 SGHDT, CDR2 YYEEEE. Unmatched junction bases numbered 4, after V lost 0 bases and J lost 8 bases. This CDR3 region has 13 residues. CDR3 in amino acids: CASSLARGRGYTF. DNA for the CDR3: TGTGCCAGCAGCTTGGCGAGGGGGCGAGGCTACACCTTC.

This sequence joins TRBV16 and TRBJ2-7; 11 positions agree with TRBD2. CDR1 KGHSY and CDR2 FQNENV come from the germline V gene. The length of the CDR3 is 15 residues. Trimming at V came to 4 bases and at J to 4 bases, leaving 6 bases not matched to a gene. The CDR3 DNA reads as TGTGCCAGCAGCCGGCCCGGGACTAGCGGATACGAGCAGTACTTC. This translates into CASSRPGTSGYEQYF.

This chain joins TRBV29-1 and TRBJ2-1; 9 bases fit TRBD2. The germline V gene encodes CDR1 SQVTM and CDR2 ANQGSEA. The CDR3 totals 14 residues. V lost 7 bases to trimming and J lost 5 bases; unmatched junction nucleotides: 9. The CDR3 region has the DNA TGCAGCGACTTTCGGCTAGCGGGAAACAATGAGCAGTTCTTC. This encodes CSDFRLAGNNEQFF.

The chain joins TRBV5-1 to TRBJ2-3, with TRBD2 matching over 8 bases. This CDR3 has 16 residues. Germline values: CDR1 SGHRS, CDR2 YFSETQ. The V segment lost 3 bases and the J segment 0 bases; nucleotides outside the gene matches: 6. The CDR3 nucleotides read TGCGCCAGCAGCTCCGGGGGGGCGTGGAGCACAGATACGCAGTATTTT. Protein: CASSSGGAWSTDTQYF.

Only one count was recorded for this clone. The chain employs TRBV19 and TRBJ1-5, with 12 nucleotides matching TRBD1. Unmatched junction bases numbered 10, after V lost 5 bases and J lost 2 bases. CDR1 is LNHDA, CDR2 SQIVND, per germline (reference sequence). The CDR3 sequence is 18 residues long. Written as DNA, the CDR3 is TGTGCCAGTAGTCCCCCGGGACAGGGGGCAGGGGGCAATCAGCCCCAGCATTTT. Its protein product is CASSPPGQGAGGNQPQHF.

This chain joins TRBV19 and TRBJ1-1; tentative D call: TRBD1 (5 bases). V lost 5 bases and J 0 bases, leaving 16 bases between the germline ends. This CDR3 has 16 residues. Germline CDR1 and CDR2: LNHDA and SQIVND (reference sequence). CDR3 in amino acids: CASSQGWIGMNTEAFF. CDR3 sequence (DNA): TGTGCCAGTAGTCAGGGTTGGATTGGGATGAACACTGAAGCTTTCTTT.

This chain links TRBV4-3 with TRBJ1-1; D perhaps matches TRBD1 (5 bases). The CDR3 is 16 residues long. Germline CDR1 reads LGHNA; CDR2 reads YSLEER. V gave up 1 base and J gave up 6 bases, with 18 bases separating them. The DNA of the CDR3 is TGCGCCAGCAGCCAAGGCGACAGCGTGGGTCGCGCTGAAGCTTTCTTT. Protein product: CASSQGDSVGRAEAFF.

A note on this clone: This same CDR3 is encoded by further DNA sequences in the sample. The genes are TRBV7-9 and TRBJ1-4; TRBD1 is a possible D gene (6 bases). With 3 bases removed from V and 7 bases from J, the gap between germline ends came to 12 bases. The V gene's germline CDR1 is SEHNR and CDR2 FQNEAQ (reference sequence). This CDR3 spans 14 amino acids. The CDR3 spells CASSLGAAGEKLFF. The CDR3 nucleotides are TGTGCCAGCAGCTTGGGGGCTGCGGGTGAAAAACTGTTTTTT.

The CDR3 is CASTRQGLTEAFF. DNA of the CDR3: TGTGCCAGCACGCGGCAGGGGCTCACTGAAGCTTTCTTT. The chain joins TRBV6-1 to TRBJ1-1; D is possibly TRBD1 (6 bases). The V gene lost 7 bases and the J gene lost 4 bases, with 13 bases spanning the gap. Per germline, CDR1 MNHNS and CDR2 SASEGT. The CDR3 covers 13 residues.

The chain is built from TRBV5-1 and TRBJ2-1; 10 bases fit TRBD2. The germline CDR1 and CDR2 sequences are SGHRS and YFSETQ. The ends lost 4 bases at V and 15 bases at J; junction bases unmatched: 10. The CDR3 is 13 residues long. The CDR3 DNA reads TGCGCCAGCAGCGCGTGGGTAGCGGGAGGCGGGTTCTTC. Encoded protein: CASSAWVAGGGFF.

Only a few counts were recorded for this clone. V usage is TRBV9 and J usage is TRBJ1-4; tentatively, D is TRBD1 (5 bases). Germline lookup yields CDR1 SGDLS and CDR2 YYNGEE. The CDR3 covers 16 residues. Trimming removed 4 bases at V and 7 bases at J, with 20 bases between. In nucleotides, the CDR3 is TGTGCCAGCAGCCCCCGGGGCGGGGGGGTGGGTGAAAAACTGTTTTTT. Protein product: CASSPRGGGVGEKLFF.